A single TCR beta chain is shown here with its context. What antigen it recognizes has not been identified. No base quality information exists; no much larger clone differs at one position. Libraries came from the immunoSEQ multiplex PCR assay. For the multiplex PCR, a mixture combining 60 forward primers for TCR Vbeta segments and 13 reverse primers for TCR Jbeta segments was used. The CDR3 region of rearranged TCR beta genes was amplified from genomic DNA with a multiplex PCR assay. On the Illumina HiSeq System, the amplified TCR beta libraries were sequenced as 87-base-pair reads. The authors' analysis ran thus. Across the 500 to 850 repertoires, a later analysis counted tens of millions of unique TCR beta chains, roughly 11 million of which were shared by at least two donors. To remove PCR and sequencing errors, raw reads were error-corrected and collapsed into unique sequences using a nearest-neighbor algorithm that merged closely related sequences. V, D and J gene segments were assigned by aligning CDR3 sequences to IMGT reference sequences. For a sequence to be retained, a match of at least six nucleotides was required to both a V gene segment and a J gene segment. Rearrangements were called productive when the CDR3 lacked stop codons and stayed in frame with V and J; all others were non-productive. Following IMGT convention, CDR3 was defined as the stretch from the second conserved V-encoded cysteine to the conserved J-encoded phenylalanine. In an earlier analysis of around 600 of the donors, sequences lacking an unambiguous match to a single V gene segment were excluded. An earlier analysis of approximately 590 of the donors called V segments functional above 56.7% productive rearrangements and segregating when the between-donor standard deviation exceeded 5%. A statistical classification framework was developed to diagnose cytomegalovirus status using the catalog of TCR beta chain sequences. A later analysis assigned V and J genes by comparing TCR nucleotide sequences with IMGT/GENE-DB human TR gene sequences. The TCRdist pipeline was used in a later analysis to assign CDR3 sequences and most-parsimonious VDJ recombination scenarios. A later analysis defined each TCR beta chain by its CDR3 amino acid sequence plus V-gene family, and excluded reads lacking a unique V-gene family. In a later analysis, some 600 highly shared, low-generation-probability nucleotide sequences were removed to address suspected cross-contamination and a sequencing artifact. In a later analysis, a clonal expansion index was calculated for each public chain from normalized within-repertoire ranks of inferred template counts. Generation probabilities in a later analysis came from a VDJ recombination model fitted to out-of-frame rearrangements, and those results were checked against IGoR. A later analysis scored TCR-TCR, TCR-HLA and TCR-CMV co-occurrence with hypergeometric tests, applying a repertoire-size bias correction to TCR pairs. False discovery rates were estimated in a later analysis by permuting HLA or CMV assignments 20 times. In a later analysis, co-occurring TCRs were grouped using DBSCAN, and TCRdist sequence similarity was added for clustering within HLA-allele-positive subsets. For co-occurrence clustering, repertoires with fewer than 30,000 or more than 120,000 public chains were excluded, along with a handful of repertoires with anomalous nucleotide sharing. TCRdb limited this immuneACCESS table to in-frame rearrangements with V and J called. A share of clones is missing; checked studies link under half to unresolved V genes, and the rest is unexplained. Clone size and the V and J calls come from that table; the DNA yielded D and trimming. This sample comprises about 86,000 clones, roughly 77% of them detected only once. The top ten clones comprise approximately 15% of the sample.

In total, 500 to 700 healthy bone marrow donors made up the cohort. At the time of sampling, every cohort member was nominally healthy, though immune exposures that went unrecorded were likely present. The donor was CMV seropositive and was included in the group of 250 to 300 seropositive cohort members. A peripheral blood sample was collected from each donor, and TCR beta sequencing was performed on peripheral blood mononuclear cells. Genomic DNA was extracted from the blood cell samples with the Qiagen DNeasy Blood Extraction Kit. This record comes from a study of cytomegalovirus exposure and HLA in healthy donors (dated by TCRdb to 2015 to 2018). The study in broad terms: In an earlier analysis of 587 of the donors, 276 Gb of sequence data and some 100 million unique TCR beta sequences from about 179 million T cells were reported. HLA typing covered class I and class II loci at four-digit resolution. Donor age, sex, ethnicity and CMV serostatus were compiled together with the repertoire data. An early release covering some 640 HLA-typed donors comprised roughly 300 gigabases of sequencing data and around 85 million unique TCR sequences. To predict cytomegalovirus infection status, the study combined high-throughput TCR immunosequencing, statistical association of individual TCRs with disease status, and machine learning. A later analysis re-examined previously published TCR beta repertoires from just over 650 donors and added high-resolution HLA genotyping to investigate patterns of TCR occurrence. The T cell repertoires of 700 or so subjects were profiled by immunosequencing and related to cytomegalovirus serostatus. Typing coverage differed by locus: A, B, C, DRB1 and DQB1 were typed in roughly 620-630 donors, DQA1 in 500 to 550, DPA1 in some 570, and DPB1 in around 440. Roughly 5 DR-DQ haplotypes were handled as single units for association and clustering because linkage in the cohort was strong. All discovery cohort repertoires had been generated on a single sequencing platform. An earlier analysis of 587 of the donors used high-throughput TCR beta sequencing to judge whether each TCR beta V gene segment behaved as functional or pseudogenic. A later genetic analysis used genome-wide SNP genotypes for about 65% of the 666 donors, treating that subset as a discovery cohort. The genetic ancestry cluster associated with self-reported Caucasian donors included 65% to 90% of the roughly 400 genotyped donors. Across 398 genotyped donors of the cohort, an average of about 240,000 unique TCR beta nucleotide sequences per donor were sequenced, and roughly 20% of those sequences were non-productive. Along with the approximately 670-subject first cohort, a separate validation cohort of approximately 110 different subjects was used. In the later analysis, no new phenotypic data were used to find candidate immune exposures; instead, reliance was placed on TCR beta sequences and their occurrence across donors. The aim of the study was to test whether cataloging public T cell receptors could identify signatures of past pathogen exposure. The study at large found these results: Compared with the roughly 600-donor mean, donors in an Asian-associated ancestry cluster had fewer N-insertions in productive TCRs, according to a later genetic analysis. This cohort had only TCR beta chains sequenced, and the lack of alpha or paired-chain data limited which features could be detected. Most TCR sequences were observed very rarely across donors, whereas some public TCRs were present in many individuals. Most CMV-associated TCR beta chains appeared to be HLA-restricted in a later analysis, and the HLA associations seemed to be driven largely by CMV exposure. In a later analysis, TCR association rates were found to vary across HLA loci, with the most associated TCRs seen for DRB1 alleles and the fewest for HLA-C alleles. Because HLA typing was missing for some donors at each locus, association tests included only the typed subset. The only immune exposure information available for the cohort was CMV serostatus. When HLA alleles, especially DR and DQ, strongly co-occurred, attributing TCR associations to individual alleles was difficult. According to a later analysis, parvovirus B19, influenza, CMV and Epstein-Barr virus appeared linked to several top co-occurrence clusters. V-gene and J-gene trimming of TCR beta chains was associated with a missense DCLRE1C variant in a later genetic analysis, and the association was replicated in an independent cohort. The sequencing pipeline was judged likely to have produced a cluster of highly shared sequence variants as a technical artifact. Around 16 rarely observed V segments, including chromosome 9 orphons, were excluded from the earlier analysis of several hundred of the donors because counts were too low. Presence/absence analyses assumed roughly uniform sequencing depth across donors, an assumption that may not hold. Specific HLA alleles were associated with 16,951 TCR beta sequences at a false discovery rate of 0.05 in a later analysis. In vitro tests confirmed that a few of the cytomegalovirus-associated TCR beta chains recognize cytomegalovirus antigens. According to the authors, the approach could potentially be generalized to other disease states and immunological phenotypes. Correlated functional status among segregating V segments might reflect linkage disequilibrium, but an unknown experimental factor could not be ruled out. A total of 150 or so TCR beta chains were listed by the study as associated with cytomegalovirus. A further reported finding was that TCR beta sequences accurately predicted the HLA-A and HLA-B alleles for most subjects in the first cohort. Some IMGT-functional V segments, including TRBV6-2 and TRBV6-3, could not be told apart with the 87-base-pair reads, so those segments were excluded. In both the original and validation cohorts, the classifier was reported to diagnose cytomegalovirus status with high specificity and sensitivity. Broadly in line with IMGT annotations, most TCR beta V segments showed up in productive rearrangements about 90% or about 30% of the time in an earlier analysis of under 700 of the donors. Compared with equally common non-associated chains, HLA-associated TCR beta chains in a later analysis were more clonally expanded and had lower generation probabilities.

CDR1 MNHNS and CDR2 SASEGT are derived from the germline V gene. Trimming removed 5 bases from V and 0 bases from J, leaving 6 bases between the germline ends. Taken from cysteine to phenylalanine, the CDR3 has 13 residues. Only the CDR3 region is kept as DNA, spanning 39 bases read in frame from base 1. The sequence was collected from a woman aged 40 to 50 in good health and CMV-seropositive. The source material was PBMCs. The receptor chain draws on TRBV6-1 and TRBJ2-3; the D gene is unclear. The CDR3 is CASSLVSTDTQYF. The sequenced DNA is TGTGCCAGCAGTTTAGTGAGCACAGATACGCAGTATTTT.